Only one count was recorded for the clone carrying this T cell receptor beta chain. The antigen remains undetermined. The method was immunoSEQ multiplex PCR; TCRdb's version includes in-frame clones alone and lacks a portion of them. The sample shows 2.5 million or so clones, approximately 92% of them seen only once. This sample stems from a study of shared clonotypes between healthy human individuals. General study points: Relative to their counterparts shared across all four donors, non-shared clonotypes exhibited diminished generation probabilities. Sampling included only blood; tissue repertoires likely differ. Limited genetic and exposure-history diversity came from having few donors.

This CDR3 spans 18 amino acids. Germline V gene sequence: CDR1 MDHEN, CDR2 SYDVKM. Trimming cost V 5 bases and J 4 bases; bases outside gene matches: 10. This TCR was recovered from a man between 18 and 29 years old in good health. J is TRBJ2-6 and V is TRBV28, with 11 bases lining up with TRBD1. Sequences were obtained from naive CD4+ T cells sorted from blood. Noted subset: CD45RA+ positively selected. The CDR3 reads CASSPLGQGAGGANVLTF. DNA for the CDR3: TGTGCCAGCAGTCCCCTTGGACAGGGGGCTGGAGGGGCCAACGTCCTGACTTTC.